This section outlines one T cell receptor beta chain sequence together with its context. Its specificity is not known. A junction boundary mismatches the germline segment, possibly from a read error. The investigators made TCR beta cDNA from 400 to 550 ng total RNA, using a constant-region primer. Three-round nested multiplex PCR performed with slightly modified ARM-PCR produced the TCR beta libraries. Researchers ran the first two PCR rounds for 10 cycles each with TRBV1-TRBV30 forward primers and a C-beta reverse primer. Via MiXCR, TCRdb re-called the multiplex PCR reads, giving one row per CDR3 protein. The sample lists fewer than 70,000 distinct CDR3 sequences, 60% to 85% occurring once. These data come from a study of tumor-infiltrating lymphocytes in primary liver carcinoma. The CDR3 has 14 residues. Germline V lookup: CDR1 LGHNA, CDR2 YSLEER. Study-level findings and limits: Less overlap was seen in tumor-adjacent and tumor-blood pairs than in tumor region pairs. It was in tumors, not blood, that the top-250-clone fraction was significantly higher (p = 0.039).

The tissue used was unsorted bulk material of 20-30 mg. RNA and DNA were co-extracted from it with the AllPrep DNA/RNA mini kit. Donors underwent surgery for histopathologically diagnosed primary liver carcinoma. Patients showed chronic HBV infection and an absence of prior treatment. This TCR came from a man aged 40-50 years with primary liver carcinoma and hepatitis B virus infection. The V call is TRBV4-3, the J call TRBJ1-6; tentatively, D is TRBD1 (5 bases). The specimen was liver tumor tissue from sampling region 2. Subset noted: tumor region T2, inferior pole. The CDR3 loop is CASSLDRGDSPLDF. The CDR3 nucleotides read TGCGCCAGCAGCCTTGACAGAGGGGATTCACCCCTCGACTTT.